A single sample gave rise to the 2 T cell receptor beta chains below, sequenced in a study of spatial heterogeneity in lung cancer. TCRdb reprocessed the 5' RACE reads via MiXCR and lists one record per CDR3 protein. The sample carries 35,000 to 45,000 distinct CDR3 sequences, approximately 7.5% recorded once. Noted time point: blood at routine non-recurrence follow-up after resection. This material consisted of PBMCs, taken at follow-up. Every receptor here comes from a male donor with early-stage non-small cell lung cancer.

This clonotype appeared a few times. This chain uses TRBV6-6 with TRBJ2-1, with TRBD1 matching 8 bases. There are 14 residues in the CDR3. Per germline, CDR1 MNHNY and CDR2 SVGAGI (reference sequence). The V gene end was trimmed by 4 bases and the J gene end by 11 bases; junction bases not matched to a gene: 10. The CDR3 region is CASSSAPDRDKQFF. Written as DNA, the CDR3 is TGTGCCAGCAGTTCCGCTCCGGACAGGGACAAGCAGTTCTTC.

This clonotype was picked up many times. The rearrangement joins TRBV11-2 to TRBJ1-1; 9 bases map to TRBD1. Germline V gene data show CDR1 as SGHAT and CDR2 as FQNNGV. The V gene end was trimmed by 5 bases and the J gene end by 11 bases; junction bases not matched to a gene: 12. This CDR3 is built from 14 residues. CDR3 in DNA: TGTGCCAGCAGCCCTGGGGGGACAGGGCCTGGGGCTTTCTTT. Its translation: CASSPGGTGPGAFF.